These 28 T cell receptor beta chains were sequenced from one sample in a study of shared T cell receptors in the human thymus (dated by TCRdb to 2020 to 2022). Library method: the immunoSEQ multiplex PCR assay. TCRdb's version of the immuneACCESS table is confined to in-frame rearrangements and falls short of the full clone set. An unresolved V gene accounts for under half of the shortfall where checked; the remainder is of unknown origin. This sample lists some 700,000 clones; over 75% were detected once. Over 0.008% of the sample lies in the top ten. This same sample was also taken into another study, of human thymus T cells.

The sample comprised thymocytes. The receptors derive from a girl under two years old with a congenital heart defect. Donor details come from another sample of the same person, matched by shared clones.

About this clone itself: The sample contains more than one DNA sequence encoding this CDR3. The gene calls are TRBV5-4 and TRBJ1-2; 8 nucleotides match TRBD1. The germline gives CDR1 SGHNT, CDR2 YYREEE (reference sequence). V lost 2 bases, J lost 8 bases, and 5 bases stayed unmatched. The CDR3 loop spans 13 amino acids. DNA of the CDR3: TGTGCCAGCAGCTTAGGACAGGGTAACGGCTACACCTTC. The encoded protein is CASSLGQGNGYTF.

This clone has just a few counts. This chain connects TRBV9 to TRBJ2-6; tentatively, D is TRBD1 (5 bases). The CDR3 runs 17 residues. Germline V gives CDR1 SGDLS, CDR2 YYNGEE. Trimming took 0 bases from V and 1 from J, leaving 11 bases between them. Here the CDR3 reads CASSVGRVFSGANVLTF. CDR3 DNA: TGTGCCAGCAGCGTAGGCAGGGTCTTTTCTGGGGCCAACGTCCTGACTTTC.

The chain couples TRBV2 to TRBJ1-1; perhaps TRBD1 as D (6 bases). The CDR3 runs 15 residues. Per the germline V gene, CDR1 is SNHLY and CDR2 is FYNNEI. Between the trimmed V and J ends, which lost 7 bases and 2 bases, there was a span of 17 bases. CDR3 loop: CASTLFGQPNTEAFF. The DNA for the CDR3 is TGTGCCAGCACCCTATTCGGACAGCCTAACACTGAAGCTTTCTTT. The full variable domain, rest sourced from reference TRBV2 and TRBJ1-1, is EPEVTQTPSHQVTQMGQEVILRCVPISNHLYFYWYRQILGQKVEFLVSFYNNEISEKSEIFDDQFSVERPDGSNFTLKIRSTKLEDSAMYFCASTLFGQPNTEAFFGQGTRLTVV.

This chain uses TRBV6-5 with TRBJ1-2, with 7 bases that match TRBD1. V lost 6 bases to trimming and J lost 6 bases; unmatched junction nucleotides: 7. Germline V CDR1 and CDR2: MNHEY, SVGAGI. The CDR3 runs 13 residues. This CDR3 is CASRSARGDGYTF. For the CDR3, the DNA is TGTGCCAGCAGGTCGGCCAGGGGGGATGGCTACACCTTC.

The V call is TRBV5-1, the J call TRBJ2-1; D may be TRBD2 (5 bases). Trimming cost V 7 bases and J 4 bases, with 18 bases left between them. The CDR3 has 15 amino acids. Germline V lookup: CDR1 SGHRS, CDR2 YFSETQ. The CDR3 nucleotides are TGCGCCAGCGGCGTCGGGGTCCCGGGGTACAATGAGCAGTTCTTC. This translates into CASGVGVPGYNEQFF.

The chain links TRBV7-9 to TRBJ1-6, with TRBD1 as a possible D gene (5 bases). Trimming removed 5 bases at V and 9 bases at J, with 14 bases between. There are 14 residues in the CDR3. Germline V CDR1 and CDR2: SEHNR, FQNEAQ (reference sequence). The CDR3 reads CASSVGRGGSPLHF. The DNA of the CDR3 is TGTGCCAGCAGCGTGGGGCGGGGCGGTTCACCCCTCCACTTT. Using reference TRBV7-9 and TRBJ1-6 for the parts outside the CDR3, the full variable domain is DTGVSQNPRHKITKRGQNVTFRCDPISEHNRLYWYRQTLGQGPEFLTYFQNEAQLEKSRLLSDRFSAERPKGSFSTLEIQRTEQGDSAMYLCASSVGRGGSPLHFGNGTRLTVT.

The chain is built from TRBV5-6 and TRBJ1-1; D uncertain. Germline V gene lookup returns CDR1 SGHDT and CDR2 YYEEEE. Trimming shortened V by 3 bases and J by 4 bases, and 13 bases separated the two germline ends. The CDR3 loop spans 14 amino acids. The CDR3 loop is CASSSPFRGTEAFF. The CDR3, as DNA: TGTGCCAGCAGCTCCCCCTTCCGGGGCACTGAAGCTTTCTTT.

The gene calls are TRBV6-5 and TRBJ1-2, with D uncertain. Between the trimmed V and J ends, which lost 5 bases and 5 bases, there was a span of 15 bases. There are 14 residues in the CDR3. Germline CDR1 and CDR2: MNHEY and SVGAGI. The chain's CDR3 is CASSTRGLKYGYTF. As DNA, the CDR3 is TGTGCCAGCAGTACCCGAGGGTTAAAGTATGGCTACACCTTC.

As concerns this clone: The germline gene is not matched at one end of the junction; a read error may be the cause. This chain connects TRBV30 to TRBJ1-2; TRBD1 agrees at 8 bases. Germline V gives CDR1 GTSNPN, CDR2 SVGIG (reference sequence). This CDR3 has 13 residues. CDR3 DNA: TGTGCCTGGAGAGGGGCGGACAGGGCCTTAAGGGGCTTC. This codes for CAWRGADRALRGF. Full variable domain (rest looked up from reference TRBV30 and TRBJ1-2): SQTIHQWPATLVQPVGSPLSLECTVEGTSNPNLYWYRQAAGRGLQLLFYSVGIGQISSEVPQNLSASRPQDRQFILSSKKLLLSDSGFYLCAWRGADRALRGFGSGTRLTVV.

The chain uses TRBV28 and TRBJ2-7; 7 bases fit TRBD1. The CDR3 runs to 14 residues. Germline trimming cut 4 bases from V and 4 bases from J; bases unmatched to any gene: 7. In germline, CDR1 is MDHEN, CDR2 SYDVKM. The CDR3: CASSWGTAGYEQYF. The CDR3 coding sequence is TGTGCCAGCAGTTGGGGGACAGCAGGATACGAGCAGTACTTC. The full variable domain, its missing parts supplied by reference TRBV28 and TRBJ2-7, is DVKVTQSSRYLVKRTGEKVFLECVQDMDHENMFWYRQDPGLGLRLIYFSYDVKMKEKGDIPEGYSVSREKKERFSLILESASTNQTSMYLCASSWGTAGYEQYFGPGTRLTVT.

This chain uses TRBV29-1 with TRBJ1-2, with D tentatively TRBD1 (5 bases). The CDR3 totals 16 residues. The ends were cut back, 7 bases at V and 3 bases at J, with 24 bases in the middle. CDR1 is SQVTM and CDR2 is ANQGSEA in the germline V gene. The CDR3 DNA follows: TGCAGCGCCGAACCCCGCAGGCGGGGGTCCCACTATGGCTACACCTTC. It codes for CSAEPRRRGSHYGYTF.

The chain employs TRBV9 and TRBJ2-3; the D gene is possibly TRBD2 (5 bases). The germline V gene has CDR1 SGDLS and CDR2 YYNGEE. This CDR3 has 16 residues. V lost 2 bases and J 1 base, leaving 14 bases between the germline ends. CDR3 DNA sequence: TGTGCCAGCAGCGTCAATCTCGGGGAAGGCACAGATACGCAGTATTTT. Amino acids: CASSVNLGEGTDTQYF.

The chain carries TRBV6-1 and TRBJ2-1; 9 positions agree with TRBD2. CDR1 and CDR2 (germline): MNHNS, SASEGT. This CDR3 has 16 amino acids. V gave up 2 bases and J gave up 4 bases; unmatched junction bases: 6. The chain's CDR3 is CASSERGRGGYNEQFF. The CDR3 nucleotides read TGTGCCAGCAGTGAACGGGGGCGGGGGGGTTACAATGAGCAGTTCTTC.

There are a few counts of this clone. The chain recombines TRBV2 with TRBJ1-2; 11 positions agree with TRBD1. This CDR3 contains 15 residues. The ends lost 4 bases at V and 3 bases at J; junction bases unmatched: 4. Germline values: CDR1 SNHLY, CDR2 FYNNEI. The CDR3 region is CASSGGQGADYGYTF. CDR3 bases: TGTGCCAGCAGTGGAGGACAGGGGGCCGACTATGGCTACACCTTC. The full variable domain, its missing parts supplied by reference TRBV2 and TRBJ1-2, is EPEVTQTPSHQVTQMGQEVILRCVPISNHLYFYWYRQILGQKVEFLVSFYNNEISEKSEIFDDQFSVERPDGSNFTLKIRSTKLEDSAMYFCASSGGQGADYGYTFGSGTRLTVV.

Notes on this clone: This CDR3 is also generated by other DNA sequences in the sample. The CDR3: CASSLGLMNTEAFF. Here the CDR3 DNA reads TGTGCCAGCAGTTTAGGACTGATGAACACTGAAGCTTTCTTT. The chain has TRBV27 and TRBJ1-1, with unresolved D. V was clipped by 2 bases and J by 0 bases, with 7 bases between them. The CDR3 consists of 14 residues. Germline values: CDR1 MNHEY, CDR2 SMNVEV (reference sequence).

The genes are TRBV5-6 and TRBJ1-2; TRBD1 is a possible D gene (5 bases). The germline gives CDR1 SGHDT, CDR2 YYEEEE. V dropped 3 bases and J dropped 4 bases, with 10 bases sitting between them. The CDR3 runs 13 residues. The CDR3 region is CASSSPGGYGYTF. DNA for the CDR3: TGTGCCAGCAGCTCCCCCGGGGGCTATGGCTACACCTTC.

The CDR3 reads CASSATGAYNQPQHF. The CDR3 DNA reads TGTGCCAGCAGCGCAACAGGGGCTTACAATCAGCCCCAGCATTTT. The chain employs TRBV6-5 and TRBJ1-5; 7 bases align to TRBD1. The CDR3 consists of 15 residues. V shed 6 bases, J shed 3 bases, and the junction held 8 bases outside the gene matches. Germline assignment: CDR1 MNHEY and CDR2 SVGAGI.

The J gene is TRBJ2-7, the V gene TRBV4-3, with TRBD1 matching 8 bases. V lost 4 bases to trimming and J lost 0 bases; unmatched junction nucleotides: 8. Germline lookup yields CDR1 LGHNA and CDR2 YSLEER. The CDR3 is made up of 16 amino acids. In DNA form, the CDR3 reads TGCGCCAGCAGCCCATGGACAGGGCCTAGCTCCTACGAGCAGTACTTC. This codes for CASSPWTGPSSYEQYF.

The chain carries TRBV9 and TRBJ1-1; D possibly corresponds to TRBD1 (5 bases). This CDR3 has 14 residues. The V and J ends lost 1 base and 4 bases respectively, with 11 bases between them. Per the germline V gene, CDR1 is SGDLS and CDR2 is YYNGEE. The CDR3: CASSVSGGSTEAFF. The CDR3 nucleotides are TGTGCCAGCAGCGTATCCGGGGGTAGCACTGAAGCTTTCTTT.

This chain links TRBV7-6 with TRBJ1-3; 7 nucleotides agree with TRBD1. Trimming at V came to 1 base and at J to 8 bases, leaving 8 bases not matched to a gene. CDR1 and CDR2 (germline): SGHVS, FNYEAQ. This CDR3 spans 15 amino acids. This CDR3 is CASSLEDRVGHTIYF. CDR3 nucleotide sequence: TGTGCCAGCAGCTTAGAAGACAGGGTGGGTCACACCATATATTTT.

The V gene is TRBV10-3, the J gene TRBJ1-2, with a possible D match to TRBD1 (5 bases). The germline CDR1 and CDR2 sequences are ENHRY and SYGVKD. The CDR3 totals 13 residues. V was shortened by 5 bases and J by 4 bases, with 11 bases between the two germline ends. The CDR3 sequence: CAISRQSIYGYTF. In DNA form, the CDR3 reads TGTGCCATCAGTCGACAGAGCATCTATGGCTACACCTTC.

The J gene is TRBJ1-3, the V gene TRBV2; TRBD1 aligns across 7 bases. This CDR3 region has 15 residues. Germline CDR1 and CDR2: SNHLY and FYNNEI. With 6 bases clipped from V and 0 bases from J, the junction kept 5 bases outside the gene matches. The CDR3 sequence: CASRAGTVSGNTIYF. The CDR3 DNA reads TGTGCCAGCAGAGCCGGGACAGTCTCTGGAAACACCATATATTTT.

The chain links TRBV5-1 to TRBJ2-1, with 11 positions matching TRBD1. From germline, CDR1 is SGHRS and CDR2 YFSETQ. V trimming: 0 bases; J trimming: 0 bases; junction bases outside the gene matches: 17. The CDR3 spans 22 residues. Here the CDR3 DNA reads TGCGCCAGCAGCTTGGACACCGGGACAGGGGGTCTAGCGGGAAACTCCTACAATGAGCAGTTCTTC. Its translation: CASSLDTGTGGLAGNSYNEQFF.

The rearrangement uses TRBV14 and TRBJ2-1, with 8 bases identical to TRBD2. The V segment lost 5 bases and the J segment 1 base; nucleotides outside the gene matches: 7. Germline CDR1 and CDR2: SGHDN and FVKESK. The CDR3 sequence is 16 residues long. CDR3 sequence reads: CASSRSPGGSYNEQFF. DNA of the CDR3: TGTGCCAGCAGCAGGAGTCCGGGAGGGTCCTACAATGAGCAGTTCTTC.

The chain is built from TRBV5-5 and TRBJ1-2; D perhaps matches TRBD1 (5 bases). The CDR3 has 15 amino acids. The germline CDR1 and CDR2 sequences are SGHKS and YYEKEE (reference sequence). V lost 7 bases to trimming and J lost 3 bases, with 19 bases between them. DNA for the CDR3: TGTGCCAGCGGTGAACGGGGGGGTTGCGACTATGGCTACACCTTC. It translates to CASGERGGCDYGYTF.

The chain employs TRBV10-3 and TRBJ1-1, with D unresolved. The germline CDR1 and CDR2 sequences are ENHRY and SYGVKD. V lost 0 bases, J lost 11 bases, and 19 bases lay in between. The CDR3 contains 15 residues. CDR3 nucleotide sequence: TGTGCCATCAGTGAGTCGGCAAGAACGGGAGTCTGGGCTTTCTTT. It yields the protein CAISESARTGVWAFF.

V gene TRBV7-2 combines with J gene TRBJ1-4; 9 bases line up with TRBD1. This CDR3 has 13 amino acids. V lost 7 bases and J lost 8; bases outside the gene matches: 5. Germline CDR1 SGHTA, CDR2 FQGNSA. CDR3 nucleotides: TGTGCCAGCAAAGGGACAGGGTACGAAAAACTGTTTTTT. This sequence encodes CASKGTGYEKLFF.

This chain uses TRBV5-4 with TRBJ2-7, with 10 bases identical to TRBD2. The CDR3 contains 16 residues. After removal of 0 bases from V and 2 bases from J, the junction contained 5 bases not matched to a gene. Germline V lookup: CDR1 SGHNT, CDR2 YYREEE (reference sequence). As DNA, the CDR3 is TGTGCCAGCAGCTTGGCCTTAGCGGGGGGCGCCTACGAGCAGTACTTC. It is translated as CASSLALAGGAYEQYF.